Here is one T cell receptor beta chain with its context. This clone has just one count. The antigen it recognizes is unknown. No qualities accompany the bases; no much larger clone lies one base away. Genomic DNA was extracted from sorted cells for sequencing of the TCRbeta CDR3 region. The immunoSEQ Assay was used for sequencing of TCRbeta CDR3 regions. What TCRdb holds here is the immuneACCESS table cut down to in-frame rearrangements. Part of the clones is not present; checked against another copy, under half of the missing clones reflect an unresolved V gene, and the others are unexplained. This sample has approximately 11,000 clones in its table, and 77% of those were observed once. Together, the top ten hold 16% of the sample. The germline V gene specifies MNHEY as CDR1 and SVGAGI as CDR2. V is reduced by 0 bases and J by 2 bases, leaving a spacing of 11 bases between them. Including cysteine and phenylalanine, the CDR3 has 15 amino acids. Only CDR3 DNA remains: 45 bases, in frame from the first base.

Patients with a history of autoimmune disease or receiving systemic immunosuppression were excluded from the trial. Peripheral blood for TCR sequencing was collected from all dose cohorts at baseline, on cycle 4 day 1, and on cycle 7 day 1. Samples were obtained from an open-label, multicenter, first-in-human phase I dose-escalation trial of ivuxolimab. Adults with locally advanced or metastatic head and neck squamous cell, hepatocellular, melanoma or renal cell carcinoma were enrolled in the trial. Before TCR sequencing, CD4+ T cells and CD8+ T cells were sorted from peripheral blood as separate populations. This sample is drawn from a study of OX40 agonist ivuxolimab in advanced cancers. Study-level background: Ivuxolimab, which targeted the costimulatory receptor OX40 (CD134), was an agonistic, fully human IgG2 monoclonal antibody. Intravenous ivuxolimab was administered to patients every 2 weeks at six dose levels: 0.01, 0.1, 0.3, 1.5, 3 and 10 mg/kg. Of the roughly 50 dose-escalation patients, hepatocellular carcinoma was present in about 19, melanoma in roughly 15, renal cell carcinoma in 9 and head and neck cancer in 9. A male proportion of about 79% and a mean age of about 60 years, ranging from roughly 23 to 90, were recorded for the dose-escalation cohort. Patients were allowed to have had prior anti-PD-1, anti-PD-L1 or anti-CTLA-4 therapy, and 30% to 40% of the dose-escalation patients had previously received checkpoint inhibitors. Partial responses occurred in three dose-escalation patients, of whom one had hepatocellular carcinoma and two had cutaneous melanoma. The purpose of peripheral TCRbeta sequencing was to test whether ivuxolimab changed TCR sequence diversity and led to clonal T-cell expansion. The paper describes the monotherapy dose-escalation part (N = 52 patients) of the phase I trial of ivuxolimab. Study-wide findings and limitations: Low levels of normalized T-cell clonal expansion were also seen in some nonresponding patients. Antigen specificity was not determined for the clonally expanded peripheral T cells. At doses of 0.1 to 3.0 mg/kg, clonal expansion of both CD4+ and CD8+ blood T cells was observed from baseline to week 6. After ivuxolimab, expanded clones were on average more numerous among CD8+ T cells than among CD4+ T cells. In the 0.1-3.0 mg/kg groups, partial responders were among the patients with the lowest normalized peripheral clonal expansion, particularly in CD8+ T cells.

The sequenced sample was CD4+ or CD8+ T cells sorted from blood, obtained in a trial of the OX40 agonist ivuxolimab. The chain uses TRBV6-5 and TRBJ2-7; TRBD1 is a possible D gene, resting on 5 matching bases. The receptor was derived from an adult with an advanced solid tumor such as melanoma, head and neck, liver or kidney cancer. The CDR3 loop reads CASSYSETEPYEQYF. In nucleotides, the sequence is TGTGCCAGCAGTTACTCCGAGACAGAGCCCTACGAGCAGTACTTC.